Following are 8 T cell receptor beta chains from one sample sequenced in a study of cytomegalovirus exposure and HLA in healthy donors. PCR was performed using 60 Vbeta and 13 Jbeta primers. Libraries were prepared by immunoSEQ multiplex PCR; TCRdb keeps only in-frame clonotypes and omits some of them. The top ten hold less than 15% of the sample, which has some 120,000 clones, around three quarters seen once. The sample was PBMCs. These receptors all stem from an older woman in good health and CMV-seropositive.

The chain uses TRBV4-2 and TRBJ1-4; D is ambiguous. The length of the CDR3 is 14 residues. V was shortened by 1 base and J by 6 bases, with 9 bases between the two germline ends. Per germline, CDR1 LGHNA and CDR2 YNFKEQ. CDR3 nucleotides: TGTGCCAGCAGCCAAGGTATGGCGGATGAAAAACTGTTTTTT. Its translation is CASSQGMADEKLFF.

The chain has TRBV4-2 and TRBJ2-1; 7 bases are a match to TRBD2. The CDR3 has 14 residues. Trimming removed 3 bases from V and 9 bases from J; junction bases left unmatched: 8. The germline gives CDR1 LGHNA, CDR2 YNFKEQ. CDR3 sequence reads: CASSQREQPGEQFF. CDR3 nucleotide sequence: TGTGCCAGCAGCCAGCGGGAGCAGCCGGGTGAGCAGTTCTTC.

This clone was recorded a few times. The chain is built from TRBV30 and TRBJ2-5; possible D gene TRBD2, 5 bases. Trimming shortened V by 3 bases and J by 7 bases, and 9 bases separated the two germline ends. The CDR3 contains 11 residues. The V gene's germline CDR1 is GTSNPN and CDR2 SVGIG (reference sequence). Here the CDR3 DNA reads TGTGCCTGGAGCGCCAGCGGGACCCAGTACTTC. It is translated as CAWSASGTQYF.

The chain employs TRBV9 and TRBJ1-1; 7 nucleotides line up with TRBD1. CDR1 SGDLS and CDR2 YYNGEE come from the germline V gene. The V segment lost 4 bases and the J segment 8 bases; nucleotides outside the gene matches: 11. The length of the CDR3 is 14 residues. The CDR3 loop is CASSLDGPTGEAFF. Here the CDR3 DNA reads TGTGCCAGCAGCTTGGATGGTCCGACAGGGGAAGCTTTCTTT.

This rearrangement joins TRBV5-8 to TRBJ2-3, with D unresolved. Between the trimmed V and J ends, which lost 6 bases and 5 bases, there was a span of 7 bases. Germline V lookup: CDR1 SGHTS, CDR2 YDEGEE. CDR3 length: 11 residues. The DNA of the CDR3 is TGTGCCAGCAAAAGAGTAGATACGCAGTATTTT. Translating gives CASKRVDTQYF.

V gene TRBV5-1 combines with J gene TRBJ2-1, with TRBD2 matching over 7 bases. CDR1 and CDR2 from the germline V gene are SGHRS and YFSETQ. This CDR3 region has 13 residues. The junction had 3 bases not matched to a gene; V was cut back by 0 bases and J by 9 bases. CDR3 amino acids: CASSLGGGSEQFF. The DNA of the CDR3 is TGCGCCAGCAGCTTGGGTGGCGGGAGTGAGCAGTTCTTC.

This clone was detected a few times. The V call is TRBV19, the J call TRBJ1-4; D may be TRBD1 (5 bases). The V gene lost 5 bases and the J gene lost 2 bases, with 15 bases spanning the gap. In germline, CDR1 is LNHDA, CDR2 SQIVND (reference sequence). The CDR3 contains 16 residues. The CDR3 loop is CASSRLAGLTNEKLFF. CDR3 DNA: TGTGCCAGTAGTCGCCTTGCGGGGCTGACTAATGAAAAACTGTTTTTT.

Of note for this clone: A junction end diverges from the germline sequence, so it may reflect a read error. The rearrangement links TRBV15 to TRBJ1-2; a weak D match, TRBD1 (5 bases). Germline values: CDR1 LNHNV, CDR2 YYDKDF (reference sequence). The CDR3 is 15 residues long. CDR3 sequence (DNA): TGTGCCACCAACAGAGATACGGGACTAGACTATGGCTACACCTTC. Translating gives CATNRDTGLDYGYTF.